Following are 7 T cell receptor beta chains from one sample sequenced in a study of OX40 agonist ivuxolimab in advanced cancers. The table came from immunoSEQ multiplex PCR; TCRdb's copy has only in-frame clones and leaves some out. Here the sample spans under 55,000 clones, approximately 85% being singletons. Sequencing was performed on CD4+ or CD8+ T cells sorted from blood, taken in a trial of the OX40 agonist ivuxolimab. These TCRs come from an adult with an advanced solid tumor such as melanoma, head and neck, liver or kidney cancer.

The genes are TRBV4-1 and TRBJ1-5; D ambiguous. CDR1 is MGHRA and CDR2 is YSYEKL in the germline V gene. V lost 0 bases to trimming and J lost 2 bases, with 8 bases between them. The CDR3 contains 15 residues. This CDR3 reads CASSQDLVGNQPQHF. The CDR3 bases are TGCGCCAGCAGCCAAGACCTGGTTGGCAATCAGCCCCAGCATTTT.

The chain links TRBV7-3 to TRBJ2-1; tentatively, D is TRBD1 (5 bases). The CDR3 length is 15 residues. The germline CDR1 and CDR2 sequences are SGHTA and FQGTGA. The V and J ends lost 5 bases and 3 bases respectively, with 14 bases between them. CDR3 sequence: CASSLRGTLYNEQFF. The CDR3 bases are TGTGCCAGCAGCCTAAGGGGAACCCTCTACAATGAGCAGTTCTTC.

This clone was detected a few times. The chain combines TRBV29-1 with TRBJ2-7; 10 bases are shared with TRBD1. The CDR3 covers 13 residues. CDR1 and CDR2 from the germline V gene are SQVTM and ANQGSEA. Unmatched junction bases numbered 5, after V lost 4 bases and J lost 5 bases. CDR3 DNA: TGCAGCGTTGGACAGGGGGCGAAGGACGAGCAGTACTTC. Translated: CSVGQGAKDEQYF.

This rearrangement joins TRBV5-4 to TRBJ2-5, with D perhaps assigned TRBD1 or TRBD2 (5 bases each). The J call is in doubt because the DNA end fits TRBJ2-7 better. CDR3 length: 15 residues. Germline-derived CDR1 and CDR2 are SGHNT and YYREEE (reference sequence). CDR3 nucleotide sequence: TGTGCCAGCAGCTTAAGCGGCTCCGCCACAGGCGAGCAGTACTTC. Protein sequence: CASSLSGSATGEQYF.

The chain is built from TRBV7-3 and TRBJ2-1; D may be TRBD2 (5 bases). Trimming took 5 bases from V and 0 from J, leaving 17 bases between them. The CDR3 spans 17 residues. Germline V gene lookup returns CDR1 SGHTA and CDR2 FQGTGA. CDR3 in DNA: TGTGCCAGCAGCCCCTCCCCCCGGGGAAGCTCCTACAATGAGCAGTTCTTC. The encoded protein is CASSPSPRGSSYNEQFF.

This sequence joins TRBV28 and TRBJ2-7; 9 bases fit TRBD1. The CDR3 has 14 amino acids. With 5 bases clipped from V and 5 bases from J, the junction kept 7 bases outside the gene matches. CDR1 MDHEN and CDR2 SYDVKM come from the germline V gene. CDR3 DNA: TGTGCCAGCAGTAACACAGGGGGCGGAAACGAGCAGTACTTC. Translated, it gives CASSNTGGGNEQYF.

V usage is TRBV2 and J usage is TRBJ2-3, with unresolved D. The CDR3 extends over 13 amino acids. The germline V gene encodes CDR1 SNHLY and CDR2 FYNNEI. Trimming shortened V by 6 bases and J by 3 bases, and 10 bases separated the two germline ends. The chain's CDR3 is CASRGMGTDTQYF. CDR3 bases: TGTGCCAGCAGGGGTATGGGGACAGATACGCAGTATTTT.